These 20 T cell receptor beta chains came from one sample sequenced in a study of T cells in pancreatic ductal adenocarcinoma. The data were produced by immunoSEQ multiplex PCR, yet TCRdb's version contains in-frame clones alone and is incomplete. The sample shows under 20,000 clones, roughly 90% of them seen only once. Selected pancreatic ductal adenocarcinoma patients had undergone surgery without neoadjuvant therapy. Sequenced sample: PBMCs. These receptors came from a human donor with pancreatic ductal adenocarcinoma.

The chain couples TRBV6-6 to TRBJ2-7; D is uncertain. Germline-derived CDR1 and CDR2 are MNHNY and SVGAGI (reference sequence). V was cut by 6 bases and J by 2 bases, with 11 bases left in between. The CDR3 consists of 13 residues. This CDR3 is CASSPQIPYEQYF. As DNA, the CDR3 is TGTGCCAGCAGCCCACAGATTCCCTACGAGCAGTACTTC.

The chain has TRBV7-3 and TRBJ2-5; D possibly corresponds to TRBD2 (5 bases). Trimming took off 0 bases at V and 4 bases at J, with 12 bases between the two ends. This CDR3 spans 15 amino acids. CDR1 and CDR2 from the germline V gene are SGHTA and FQGTGA. The CDR3 loop reads CASSLTLGRAETQYF. CDR3 coding DNA: TGTGCCAGCAGCTTAACTTTAGGGAGAGCAGAGACCCAGTACTTC.

The CDR3 region is CASKPRASGGPKQYF. The CDR3 DNA sequence: TGTGCCAGCAAACCCCGGGCTAGCGGGGGGCCTAAGCAGTACTTC. The chain joins TRBV2 to TRBJ2-7, with TRBD2 matching over 11 bases. Germline loops: CDR1 SNHLY, CDR2 FYNNEI. This CDR3 spans 15 amino acids. J was trimmed by 8 bases and V by 7 bases; bases with no gene match: 13.

V usage is TRBV28 and J usage is TRBJ2-3, with D unclear. The CDR3 is 16 amino acids. Between the trimmed V and J ends, which lost 5 bases and 2 bases, there was a span of 17 bases. In germline, CDR1 is MDHEN, CDR2 SYDVKM. Written as DNA, the CDR3 is TGTGCCAGCAGTGCTCTTAGTGCGGCCGACACAGATACGCAGTATTTT. This codes for CASSALSAADTDTQYF.

In regard to this clone: A junction end diverges from the germline sequence, so it may reflect a read error. This same CDR3 is encoded by further DNA sequences in the sample. The genes are TRBV9 and TRBJ2-3; 13 nucleotides align to TRBD2. CDR1 SGDLS and CDR2 YYNGEE come from the germline V gene. The CDR3 spans 18 residues. DNA for the CDR3: TGTGCCAGCAGCACACCGGGACTAGCGGGGTCTAGCACCGATACGCAGTATTTT. This gives the protein CASSTPGLAGSSTDTQYF.

This clone is classed as medium-sized (0.01 to 0.1%). J is TRBJ2-1 and V is TRBV6-4; 9 positions agree with TRBD2. Germline V gene data show CDR1 as MRHNA and CDR2 as SNTAGT. CDR3 size: 15 residues. Losses at the gene ends were 3 bases for V and 5 bases for J; bases not matched to a gene: 5. The CDR3: CASSDLAGSNNEQFF. CDR3 nucleotide sequence: TGTGCCAGCAGTGATCTAGCGGGGTCTAACAATGAGCAGTTCTTC.

The V call is TRBV6-5, the J call TRBJ2-3; 14 positions agree with TRBD2. Germline V gene data show CDR1 as MNHEY and CDR2 as SVGAGI. With 7 bases clipped from V and 4 bases from J, the junction kept 4 bases outside the gene matches. This CDR3 is built from 15 residues. CDR3 sequence (DNA): TGTGCCAGCACCGGGACTAGCGGGGGCGCAGATACGCAGTATTTT. Translated, it gives CASTGTSGGADTQYF.

The genes are TRBV4-3 and TRBJ2-5; tentative D call: TRBD2 (6 bases). The CDR3 covers 15 residues. Trimming left V 4 bases short and J 2 bases short, with 14 bases between. Germline loops: CDR1 LGHNA, CDR2 YSLEER. CDR3 coding DNA: TGCGCCAGCAGCCCCCAGACTAGTATACAAGAGACCCAGTACTTC. Its protein product is CASSPQTSIQETQYF.

A few counts support this clone. V gene TRBV27 combines with J gene TRBJ1-5; 7 bases line up with TRBD1. The CDR3 length is 15 residues. The V gene end was trimmed by 6 bases and the J gene end by 4 bases; junction bases not matched to a gene: 9. CDR1 is MNHEY, CDR2 SMNVEV, per germline (reference sequence). The CDR3 bases are TGTGCCAGCAGCCCCCGGGACAGACCAAATCAGCCCCAGCATTTT. Its protein is CASSPRDRPNQPQHF.

The chain links TRBV5-4 to TRBJ2-6; D gene unclear. Germline assignment: CDR1 SGHNT and CDR2 YYREEE (reference sequence). The CDR3 has 15 amino acids. Trimming took 4 bases from V and 0 from J, leaving 8 bases between them. The CDR3 is CASSLERSGANVLTF. The CDR3 DNA sequence: TGTGCCAGCAGCCTTGAGCGCTCTGGGGCCAACGTCCTGACTTTC.

The V gene is TRBV7-8, the J gene TRBJ1-2; tentative D call: TRBD1 (6 bases). Germline CDR1 reads SGHVS; CDR2 reads FQNEAQ. The V gene lost 5 bases and the J gene lost 4 bases, with 11 bases spanning the gap. The CDR3 totals 13 residues. In DNA, the CDR3 is TGTGCCAGCAGCCCAACAGGGACCTATGGCTACACCTTC. Its protein product is CASSPTGTYGYTF.

The chain carries TRBV2 and TRBJ1-1; D gene ambiguous. V was shortened by 7 bases and J by 4 bases, with 13 bases between the two germline ends. Germline assignment: CDR1 SNHLY and CDR2 FYNNEI. The CDR3 contains 13 residues. For the CDR3, the DNA is TGTGCCAGCACCCTTACACGGGGCACTGAAGCTTTCTTT. Translating it yields CASTLTRGTEAFF.

The chain joins TRBV5-1 to TRBJ2-2; perhaps TRBD1 as D (5 bases). From germline, CDR1 is SGHRS and CDR2 YFSETQ. V lost 4 bases, J lost 5 bases, and 9 bases lay in between. The CDR3 covers 13 residues. CDR3 loop: CASSPGQTGELFF. For the CDR3, the DNA is TGCGCCAGCAGCCCAGGGCAAACCGGGGAGCTGTTTTTT.

The gene calls are TRBV11-3 and TRBJ1-1; D might be TRBD1 (6 bases). V was shortened by 6 bases and J by 0 bases, with 20 bases between the two germline ends. This CDR3 is built from 17 residues. Germline CDR1 reads SGHNT; CDR2 reads YENEEA. The CDR3 reads CASSRGIWGGVNTEAFF. CDR3 sequence (DNA): TGTGCCAGCAGTAGGGGGATTTGGGGGGGAGTGAACACTGAAGCTTTCTTT.

The chain links TRBV25-1 to TRBJ2-2; 11 bases match TRBD2. This CDR3 comprises 14 residues. CDR1 is MGHDK and CDR2 is SYGVNS in the germline V gene. The ends lost 6 bases at V and 6 bases at J; junction bases unmatched: 3. In nucleotides, the CDR3 is TGTGCCAGCAGGGTACTAGCGGGGGCCGGGGAGCTGTTTTTT. Its protein product is CASRVLAGAGELFF.

This clone occurred a few times. The chain is built from TRBV9 and TRBJ1-1, with a possible D match to TRBD1 (5 bases). V gave up 3 bases and J gave up 1 base, with 7 bases separating them. Germline-derived CDR1 and CDR2 are SGDLS and YYNGEE. CDR3 length: 13 amino acids. CDR3 protein: CASSAGQNTEAFF. CDR3 bases: TGTGCCAGCAGCGCCGGACAGAACACTGAAGCTTTCTTT.

The chain recombines TRBV5-4 with TRBJ2-1, with TRBD1 matching over 10 bases. V lost 3 bases, J lost 5 bases, and 5 bases stayed unmatched. The germline gives CDR1 SGHNT, CDR2 YYREEE (reference sequence). This CDR3 is 15 amino acids long. DNA of the CDR3: TGTGCCAGCAGCTGGGACAGGGGCCTAGACAATGAGCAGTTCTTC. It encodes CASSWDRGLDNEQFF. Drawing the rest from reference TRBV5-4 and TRBJ2-1, the complete variable domain is ETGVTQSPTHLIKTRGQQVTLRCSSQSGHNTVSWYQQALGQGPQFIFQYYREEENGRGNFPPRFSGLQFPNYSSELNVNALELDDSALYLCASSWDRGLDNEQFFGPGTRLTVL.

This rearrangement joins TRBV4-1 to TRBJ1-3; no reliable D call. This CDR3 has 18 amino acids. Trimming took off 0 bases at V and 0 bases at J, with 15 bases between the two ends. Germline assignment: CDR1 MGHRA and CDR2 YSYEKL. The CDR3 DNA follows: TGCGCCAGCAGCCAAGATCGAGAGCGGCTTTCCTCTGGAAACACCATATATTTT. Translating gives CASSQDRERLSSGNTIYF.

The chain couples TRBV18 to TRBJ2-6; D gene ambiguous. Looked up from germline, CDR1 is KGHSH and CDR2 is LQKENI. The CDR3 extends over 17 amino acids. V was clipped by 2 bases and J by 2 bases, with 13 bases between them. The CDR3 DNA reads as TGTGCCAGCTCACCAGGCTCAGTGGTTCCTGGGGCCAACGTCCTGACTTTC. It is translated as CASSPGSVVPGANVLTF.

The genes are TRBV7-2 and TRBJ1-5, with D tentatively TRBD1 (6 bases). Trimming removed 6 bases from V and 7 bases from J, with 16 bases in between. CDR3 length: 14 residues. Germline CDR1 reads SGHTA; CDR2 reads FQGNSA. CDR3 protein: CASSHGQPGQPQHF. CDR3 nucleotides: TGTGCCAGCAGTCATGGACAGCCTGGCCAGCCCCAGCATTTT.